A selection of T cell receptor beta chains follows, all from one sample in a study of identical twins. TCRdb reprocessed the 5' RACE reads with MiXCR, giving one entry per CDR3 protein. The sample carries under 300,000 distinct CDR3 sequences, 5.5% to 7.5% recorded once. These same data were also listed under a study on T cells expressing NK-cell markers.

The sample taken for sequencing was CD8+ T cells sorted from blood. These receptors were taken from a woman younger than 30 in good health. CDR3s include the opening cysteine and the closing phenylalanine or tryptophan. A D gene is named only where the DNA matches it firmly. Clone size is given for some rows only: seen once, a few or many times, or a class if the clone is expanded.

clone_size | j_call | d_call | v_call | cdr3_aa | cdr3_nt
few | TRBJ2-2 | TRBD1 | TRBV5-1 | CASSYRGLDTGELFF | TGCGCCAGCAGCTACAGGGGTTTGGACACCGGGGAGCTGTTTTTT
many | TRBJ1-1 | . | TRBV5-1 | CASSLALGNEAFF | TGCGCCAGCAGCTTGGCCCTGGGGAATGAAGCTTTCTTT
. | TRBJ2-1 | . | TRBV5-5 | CASSSNPGALYNEQFF | TGTGCCAGCAGCAGCAATCCGGGGGCCCTATACAATGAGCAGTTCTTC
. | TRBJ1-1 | . | TRBV20-1 | CSAPGEGPFVTEAFF | TGCAGTGCTCCCGGAGAGGGGCCCTTTGTTACTGAAGCTTTCTTT
few | TRBJ2-3 | TRBD2 | TRBV11-2 | CASSLELAGTASTDTQYF | TGTGCCAGCAGCTTAGAACTAGCGGGAACCGCTAGCACAGATACGCAGTATTTT
few | TRBJ2-7 | . | TRBV7-6 | CASSLEVRGLPYYEQYF | TGTGCCAGCAGCTTGGAGGTCAGGGGCCTCCCATACTACGAGCAGTACTTC
few | TRBJ1-1 | TRBD1 | TRBV9 | CASSGSQGAITEAFF | TGTGCCAGCAGCGGGTCACAGGGGGCTATTACTGAAGCTTTCTTT
many | TRBJ2-7 | . | TRBV29-1 | CSVPGDLGEQYF | TGCAGCGTCCCCGGGGACCTGGGCGAGCAGTACTTC
few | TRBJ1-6 | . | TRBV6-1 | CASGGRSNSPLHF | TGTGCCAGCGGCGGACGGTCTAATTCACCCCTCCACTTT
few | TRBJ2-7 | . | TRBV11-2 | CASSSGSGPSYEQYF | TGTGCCAGCAGCTCAGGTAGCGGCCCCTCCTACGAGCAGTACTTC
few | TRBJ1-6 | . | TRBV15 | CATSSITGFPLHF | TGTGCCACCAGCAGTATAACAGGGTTTCCCCTCCACTTT
. | TRBJ2-3 | TRBD2 | TRBV5-6 | CASSGLAGGNTDTQYF | TGTGCCAGCAGTGGACTAGCGGGGGGTAACACAGATACGCAGTATTTT
many | TRBJ2-5 | . | TRBV29-1 | CSVAEVHNPAETQYF | TGCAGCGTTGCCGAGGTCCATAATCCGGCGGAGACCCAGTACTTC
. | TRBJ1-2 | TRBD1 | TRBV18 | CASSLYRDRDSRGDGYTF | TGTGCCAGCTCACTTTACCGGGACAGGGATTCTCGTGGCGATGGCTACACCTTC
many | TRBJ2-2 | . | TRBV5-1 | CASSPPEGGELFF | TGCGCCAGCAGCCCCCCCGAGGGCGGGGAGCTGTTTTTT
. | TRBJ2-3 | TRBD2 | TRBV7-6 | CASSPDLAGGTTDTQYF | TGTGCCAGCAGCCCAGATTTAGCGGGGGGCACCACAGATACGCAGTATTTT
few | TRBJ2-2 | . | TRBV9 | CASSVGGQSTGELFF | TGTGCCAGCAGCGTAGGAGGACAGAGTACCGGGGAGCTGTTTTTT
few | TRBJ1-2 | . | TRBV7-9 | CASRPGPYGYTF | TGTGCCAGCAGACCGGGACCCTATGGCTACACCTTC
. | TRBJ2-5 | TRBD2 | TRBV5-5 | CASSSGDYHLTQYF | TGTGCCAGCAGCTCCGGGGACTATCACCTGACCCAGTACTTC
. | TRBJ2-1 | TRBD2 | TRBV10-2 | CASSRRGGMGYNEQFF | TGCGCCAGCAGTAGGCGGGGGGGCATGGGTTACAATGAGCAGTTCTTC
few | TRBJ1-1 | . | TRBV27 | CASIRGTEAFF | TGTGCCAGCATTCGGGGCACTGAAGCTTTCTTT
many | TRBJ2-1 | TRBD2 | TRBV5-8 | CASRREGYNEQFF | TGTGCCAGCAGACGGGAGGGCTACAATGAGCAGTTCTTC
few | TRBJ2-7 | . | TRBV7-3 | CASSLTGSGEQYF | TGTGCCAGCAGCTTAACGGGCAGCGGCGAGCAGTACTTC